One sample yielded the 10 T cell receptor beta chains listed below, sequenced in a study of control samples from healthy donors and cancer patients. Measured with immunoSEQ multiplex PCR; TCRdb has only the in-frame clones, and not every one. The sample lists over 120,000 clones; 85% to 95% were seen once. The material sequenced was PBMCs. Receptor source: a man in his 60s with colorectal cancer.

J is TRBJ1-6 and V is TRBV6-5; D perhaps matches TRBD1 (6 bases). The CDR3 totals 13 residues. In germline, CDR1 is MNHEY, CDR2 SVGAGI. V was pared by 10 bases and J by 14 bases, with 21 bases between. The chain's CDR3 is CANSLKTGSTLHF. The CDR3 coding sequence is TGTGCCAACTCCCTAAAAACAGGGTCGACCCTCCACTTT.

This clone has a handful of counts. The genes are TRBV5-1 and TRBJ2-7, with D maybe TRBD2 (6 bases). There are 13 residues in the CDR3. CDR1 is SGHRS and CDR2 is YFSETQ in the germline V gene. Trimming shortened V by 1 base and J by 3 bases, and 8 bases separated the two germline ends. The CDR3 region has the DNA TGCGCCAGCAGCTTGACGCGGGGCTACGAGCAGTACTTC. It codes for CASSLTRGYEQYF.

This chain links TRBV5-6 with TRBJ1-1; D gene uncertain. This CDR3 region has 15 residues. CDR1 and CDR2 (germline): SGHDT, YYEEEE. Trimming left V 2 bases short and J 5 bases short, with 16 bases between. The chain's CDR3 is CASSFLGRGGTEAFF. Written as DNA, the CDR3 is TGTGCCAGCAGCTTTCTCGGCCGGGGAGGGACTGAAGCTTTCTTT.

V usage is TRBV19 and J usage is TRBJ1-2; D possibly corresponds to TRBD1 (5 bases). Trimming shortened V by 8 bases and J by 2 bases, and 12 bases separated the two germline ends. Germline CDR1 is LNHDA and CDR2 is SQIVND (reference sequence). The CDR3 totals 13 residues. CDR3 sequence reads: CASWNRFNYGYTF. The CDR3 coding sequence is TGTGCCAGTTGGAACAGGTTCAACTATGGCTACACCTTC.

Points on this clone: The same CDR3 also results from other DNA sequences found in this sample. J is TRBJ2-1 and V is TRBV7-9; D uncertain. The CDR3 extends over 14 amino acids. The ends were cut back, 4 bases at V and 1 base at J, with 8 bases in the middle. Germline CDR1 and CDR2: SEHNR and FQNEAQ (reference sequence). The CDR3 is CASSSADSYNEQFF. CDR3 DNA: TGTGCCAGCAGCTCGGCGGATTCCTACAATGAGCAGTTCTTC.

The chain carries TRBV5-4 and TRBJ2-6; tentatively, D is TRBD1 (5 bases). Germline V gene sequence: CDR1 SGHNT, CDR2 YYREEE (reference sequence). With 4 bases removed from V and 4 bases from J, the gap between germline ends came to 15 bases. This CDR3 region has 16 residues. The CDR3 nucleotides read TGTGCCAGCAGCCCTAGTGGGGCACAAGGGGCCAACGTCCTGACTTTC. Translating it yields CASSPSGAQGANVLTF.

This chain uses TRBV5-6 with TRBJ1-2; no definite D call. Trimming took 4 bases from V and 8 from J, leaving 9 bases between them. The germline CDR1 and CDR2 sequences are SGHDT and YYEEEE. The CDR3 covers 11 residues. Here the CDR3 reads CASSLDLGYTF. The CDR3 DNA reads TGTGCCAGCAGCCTGGATTTGGGCTACACCTTC.

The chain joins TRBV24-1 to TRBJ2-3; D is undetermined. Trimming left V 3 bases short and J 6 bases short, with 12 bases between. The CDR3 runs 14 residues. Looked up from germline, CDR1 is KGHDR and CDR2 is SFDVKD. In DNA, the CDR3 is TGTGCCACCAGTGATCCCCGGAAGGCGGATACGCAGTATTTT. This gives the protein CATSDPRKADTQYF.

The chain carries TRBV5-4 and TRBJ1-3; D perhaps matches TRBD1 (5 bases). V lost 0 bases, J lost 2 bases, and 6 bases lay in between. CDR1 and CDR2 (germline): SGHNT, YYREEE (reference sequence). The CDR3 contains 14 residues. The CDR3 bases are TGTGCCAGCAGCTTGGGGGGGGCTGGAAACACCATATATTTT. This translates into CASSLGGAGNTIYF.

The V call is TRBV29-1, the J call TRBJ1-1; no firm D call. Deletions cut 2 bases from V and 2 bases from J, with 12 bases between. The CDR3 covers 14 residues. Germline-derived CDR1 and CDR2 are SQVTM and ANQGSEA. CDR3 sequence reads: CSVERPGLNTEAFF. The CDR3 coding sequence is TGCAGCGTTGAACGGCCAGGCCTTAACACTGAAGCTTTCTTT. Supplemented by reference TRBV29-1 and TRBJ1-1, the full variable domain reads SAVISQKPSRDICQRGTSLTIQCQVDSQVTMMFWYRQQPGQSLTLIATANQGSEATYESGFVIDKFPISRPNLTFSTLTVSNMSPEDSSIYLCSVERPGLNTEAFFGQGTRLTVV.